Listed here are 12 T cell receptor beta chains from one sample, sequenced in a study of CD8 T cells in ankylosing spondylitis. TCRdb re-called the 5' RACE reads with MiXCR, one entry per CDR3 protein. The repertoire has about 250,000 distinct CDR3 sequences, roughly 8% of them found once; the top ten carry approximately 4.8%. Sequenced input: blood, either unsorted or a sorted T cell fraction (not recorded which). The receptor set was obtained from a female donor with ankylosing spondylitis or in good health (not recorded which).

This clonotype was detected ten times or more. The CDR3 DNA follows: TGCAGTGCTAGGCAGGGTCCCACCGCGCGCTACGAGCAGTACTTC. Protein: CSARQGPTARYEQYF. V gene TRBV20-1 combines with J gene TRBJ2-7, with a possible D match to TRBD1 (5 bases). The CDR3 loop spans 15 amino acids. Per germline, CDR1 DFQATT and CDR2 SNEGSKA (reference sequence). The germline V and J ends were trimmed by 3 bases and 3 bases, with 18 bases remaining between them.

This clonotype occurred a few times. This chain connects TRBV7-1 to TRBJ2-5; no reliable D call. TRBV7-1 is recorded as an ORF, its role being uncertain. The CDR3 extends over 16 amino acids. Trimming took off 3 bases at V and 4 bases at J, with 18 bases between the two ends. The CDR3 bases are TGTGCCAGCAGCTCCTCGGACGGACGACTGGGAGAGACCCAGTACTTC. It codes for CASSSSDGRLGETQYF.

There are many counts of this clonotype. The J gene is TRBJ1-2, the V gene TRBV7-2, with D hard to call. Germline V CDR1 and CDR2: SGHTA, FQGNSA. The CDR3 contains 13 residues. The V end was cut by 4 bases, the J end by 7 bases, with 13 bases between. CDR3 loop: CASSSGPGRGYTF. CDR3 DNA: TGTGCCAGCAGCTCCGGGCCTGGGCGTGGCTACACCTTC. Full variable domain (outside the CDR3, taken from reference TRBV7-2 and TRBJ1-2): GAGVSQSPSNKVTEKGKDVELRCDPISGHTALYWYRQSLGQGLEFLIYFQGNSAPDKSGLPSDRFSAERTGGSVSTLTIQRTQQEDSAVYLCASSSGPGRGYTFGSGTRLTVV.

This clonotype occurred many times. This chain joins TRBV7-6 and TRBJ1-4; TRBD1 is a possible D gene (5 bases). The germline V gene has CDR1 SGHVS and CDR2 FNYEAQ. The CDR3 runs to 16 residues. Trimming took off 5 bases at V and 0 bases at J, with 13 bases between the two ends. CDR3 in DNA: TGTGCCAGCAGCCTGCAGGGTATGGCAACTAATGAAAAACTGTTTTTT. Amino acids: CASSLQGMATNEKLFF.

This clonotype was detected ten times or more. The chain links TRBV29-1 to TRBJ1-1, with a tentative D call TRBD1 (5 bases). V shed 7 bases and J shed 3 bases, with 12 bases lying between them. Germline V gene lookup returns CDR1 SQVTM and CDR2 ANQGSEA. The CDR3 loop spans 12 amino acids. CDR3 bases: TGCAGCGCCTCGACAGAATACACTGAAGCTTTCTTT. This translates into CSASTEYTEAFF.

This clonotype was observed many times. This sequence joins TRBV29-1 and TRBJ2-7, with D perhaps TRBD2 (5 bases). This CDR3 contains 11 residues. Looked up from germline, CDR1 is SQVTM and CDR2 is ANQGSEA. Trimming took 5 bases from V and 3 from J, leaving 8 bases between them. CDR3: CSVIRDYEQYF. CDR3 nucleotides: TGCAGCGTTATTCGGGACTACGAGCAGTACTTC.

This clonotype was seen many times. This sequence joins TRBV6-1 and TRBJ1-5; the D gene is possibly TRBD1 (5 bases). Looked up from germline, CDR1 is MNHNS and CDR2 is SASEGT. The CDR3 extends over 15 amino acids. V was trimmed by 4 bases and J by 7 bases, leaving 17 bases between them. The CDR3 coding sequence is TGTGCCAGCAGTGTGGGACCCCCAGGCGGCCAGCCCCAGCATTTT. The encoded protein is CASSVGPPGGQPQHF.

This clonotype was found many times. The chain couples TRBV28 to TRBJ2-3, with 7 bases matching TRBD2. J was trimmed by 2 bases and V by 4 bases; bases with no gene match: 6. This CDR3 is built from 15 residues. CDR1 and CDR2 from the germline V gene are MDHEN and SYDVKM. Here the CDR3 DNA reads TGTGCCAGCAGTTCCGGGGGGAGTTTCACAGATACGCAGTATTTT. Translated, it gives CASSSGGSFTDTQYF.

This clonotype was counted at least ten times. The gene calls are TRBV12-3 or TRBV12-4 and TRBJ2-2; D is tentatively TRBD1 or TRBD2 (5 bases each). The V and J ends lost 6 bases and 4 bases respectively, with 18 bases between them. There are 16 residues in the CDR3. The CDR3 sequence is CASRAFEGTGTGELFF. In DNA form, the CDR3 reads TGTGCCAGCAGGGCCTTCGAAGGGACGGGCACCGGGGAGCTGTTTTTT.

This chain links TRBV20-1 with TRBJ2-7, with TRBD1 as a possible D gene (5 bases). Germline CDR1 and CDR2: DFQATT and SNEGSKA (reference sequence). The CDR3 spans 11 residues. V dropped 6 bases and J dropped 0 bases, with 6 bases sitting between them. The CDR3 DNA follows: TGCAGTGCCGACAGCTCCTACGAGCAGTACTTC. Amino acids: CSADSSYEQYF.

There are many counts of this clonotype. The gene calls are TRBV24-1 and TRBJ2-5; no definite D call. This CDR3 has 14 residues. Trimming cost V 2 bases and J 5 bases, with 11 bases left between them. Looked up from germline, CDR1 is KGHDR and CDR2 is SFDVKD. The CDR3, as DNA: TGTGCCACCAGTGATTCTACCAGCAGTGAGACCCAGTACTTC. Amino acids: CATSDSTSSETQYF.

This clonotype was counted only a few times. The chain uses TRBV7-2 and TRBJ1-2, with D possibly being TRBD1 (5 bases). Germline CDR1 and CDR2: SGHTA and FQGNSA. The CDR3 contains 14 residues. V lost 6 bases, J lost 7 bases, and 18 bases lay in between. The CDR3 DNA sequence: TGTGCCAGCAGTTTAACTCCAGGGCCGGGTGGCTACACCTTC. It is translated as CASSLTPGPGGYTF.